This is a list of T cell receptor beta chains from one sample in a study of blood T cell repertoires in COVID-19. Generated by immunoSEQ multiplex PCR, the TCRdb table keeps only in-frame clones and is missing some. Among roughly 150,000 clones listed, around 87% were seen once. Sequencing input: peripheral blood. All receptors come from a human donor in a cohort sampled during active COVID-19. The CDR3 runs from the conserved cysteine through the conserved F or W. The D gene is left open where the match is weak. Size is stated for part of the rows, as once, few or many counts, or as a class when the clone is expanded.

clone size: NA; D gene: TRBD1; J gene: TRBJ1-1; CDR3 length: 15; V gene: TRBV2; CDR3 DNA: TGTGCCAGCAGCGGACAGGGATTATTGAACACTGAAGCTTTCTTT; CDR3 protein: CASSGQGLLNTEAFF
clone size: NA; D gene: NA; J gene: TRBJ2-2; CDR3 length: 15; V gene: TRBV3-1/TRBV3-2; CDR3 DNA: TGTGCCAGCAGCCCCCAATTCGGGGTCACCGGGGAGCTGTTTTTT; CDR3 protein: CASSPQFGVTGELFF
clone size: NA; D gene: NA; J gene: TRBJ1-1; CDR3 length: 15; V gene: TRBV13; CDR3 DNA: TGTGCCAGCAGCTTAGGGAGACAGGTGCACACTGAAGCTTTCTTT; CDR3 protein: CASSLGRQVHTEAFF
clone size: NA; D gene: NA; J gene: TRBJ1-2; CDR3 length: 13; V gene: TRBV5-1; CDR3 DNA: TGCGCCAGCGGGGAGCCAGGGGTATATGGCTACACCTTC; CDR3 protein: CASGEPGVYGYTF
clone size: NA; D gene: NA; J gene: TRBJ2-1; CDR3 length: 13; V gene: TRBV19; CDR3 DNA: TGTGCCACCACCTGGGGAGGTTACAATGAGCAGTTCTTC; CDR3 protein: CATTWGGYNEQFF
clone size: few; D gene: TRBD2; J gene: TRBJ2-7; CDR3 length: 10; V gene: TRBV19; CDR3 DNA: TGTGCCCCAATCGGGGGGGAGAAGTACTTC; CDR3 protein: CAPIGGEKYF
clone size: NA; D gene: NA; J gene: TRBJ1-5; CDR3 length: 13; V gene: TRBV13; CDR3 DNA: TGTGCCAGCAGCTTAAAAGGGGTACAGCCCCAGCATTTT; CDR3 protein: CASSLKGVQPQHF
clone size: NA; D gene: NA; J gene: TRBJ1-2; CDR3 length: 13; V gene: TRBV6-5; CDR3 DNA: TGTGCCAGCAGCCATAGATTTAACTATGGCTACACCTTC; CDR3 protein: CASSHRFNYGYTF
clone size: NA; D gene: TRBD1; J gene: TRBJ1-1; CDR3 length: 16; V gene: TRBV28; CDR3 DNA: TGTGCCAGCAGTTTAACAGTGCTCACAGGGGGCACTGAAGCTTTCTTT; CDR3 protein: CASSLTVLTGGTEAFF
clone size: once; D gene: TRBD1; J gene: TRBJ1-4; CDR3 length: 17; V gene: TRBV15; CDR3 DNA: TGTGCCACCAGCAGAGACCTAAGACAGGGACCTAATGAAAAACTGTTTTTT; CDR3 protein: CATSRDLRQGPNEKLFF
clone size: NA; D gene: TRBD1; J gene: TRBJ1-2; CDR3 length: 16; V gene: TRBV4-1; CDR3 DNA: TGCGCCAGCAGCCCTTCACAGGGGATCTCTAACTATGGCTACACCTTC; CDR3 protein: CASSPSQGISNYGYTF
clone size: NA; D gene: TRBD1; J gene: TRBJ1-1; CDR3 length: 15; V gene: TRBV18; CDR3 DNA: TGTGCCAGCTCCCAAACACTGGACAGGGGAACTGAAGCTTTCTTT; CDR3 protein: CASSQTLDRGTEAFF
clone size: NA; D gene: TRBD2; J gene: TRBJ2-1; CDR3 length: 15; V gene: TRBV11-2; CDR3 DNA: TGTGCCAGCAGCTCGATAGCGGGACGGTACAATGAGCAGTTCTTC; CDR3 protein: CASSSIAGRYNEQFF
clone size: NA; D gene: TRBD1; J gene: TRBJ2-7; CDR3 length: 15; V gene: TRBV5-1; CDR3 DNA: TGCGCCAGCAGCCCCGGACAGGGGGCAATCTACGAGCAGTACTTC; CDR3 protein: CASSPGQGAIYEQYF
clone size: many; D gene: TRBD2; J gene: TRBJ2-3; CDR3 length: 17; V gene: TRBV4-1; CDR3 DNA: TGCGCCAGCAGCCAAGGAAATAGCGGGGGGACCACAGATACGCAGTATTTT; CDR3 protein: CASSQGNSGGTTDTQYF
clone size: NA; D gene: TRBD2; J gene: TRBJ2-2; CDR3 length: 15; V gene: TRBV28; CDR3 DNA: TGTGCCAGCAGTTTACACAGCGGGGTCACCGGGGAGCTGTTTTTT; CDR3 protein: CASSLHSGVTGELFF
clone size: NA; D gene: NA; J gene: TRBJ1-3; CDR3 length: 18; V gene: TRBV6-1; CDR3 DNA: TGTGCCAGCAGTGAAGCGCTTGGATTACAGGGTTCTGGAAACACCATATATTTT; CDR3 protein: CASSEALGLQGSGNTIYF
clone size: once; D gene: TRBD2; J gene: TRBJ2-3; CDR3 length: 16; V gene: TRBV5-1; CDR3 DNA: TGCGCCAGCAGCTTATATACTAGCGGGGGCACAGATACGCAGTATTTT; CDR3 protein: CASSLYTSGGTDTQYF
clone size: NA; D gene: TRBD2; J gene: TRBJ2-1; CDR3 length: 16; V gene: TRBV4-1; CDR3 DNA: TGCGCCAGCAGCCAAGAGGGACTAGCGGGAAACAATGAGCAGTTCTTC; CDR3 protein: CASSQEGLAGNNEQFF
clone size: NA; D gene: TRBD1; J gene: TRBJ1-4; CDR3 length: 15; V gene: TRBV4-1; CDR3 DNA: TGCGCCAGCAGCCACTCCGGGACAGGGGCCGAAAAACTGTTTTTT; CDR3 protein: CASSHSGTGAEKLFF
clone size: NA; D gene: TRBD1; J gene: TRBJ2-7; CDR3 length: 13; V gene: TRBV19; CDR3 DNA: TGTGCCAGTAGGAGACAGGGAACCTACGAGCAGTACTTC; CDR3 protein: CASRRQGTYEQYF
clone size: NA; D gene: TRBD1; J gene: TRBJ1-2; CDR3 length: 14; V gene: TRBV5-4; CDR3 DNA: TGTGCCAGCGGAGGAGAGACAGGGAACTATGGCTACACCTTC; CDR3 protein: CASGGETGNYGYTF
clone size: once; D gene: NA; J gene: TRBJ1-3; CDR3 length: 15; V gene: TRBV19; CDR3 DNA: TGTGCCAGTAGTACCCTCGCGGGGTACGGAAACACCATATATTTT; CDR3 protein: CASSTLAGYGNTIYF
clone size: NA; D gene: TRBD1; J gene: TRBJ2-7; CDR3 length: 13; V gene: TRBV28; CDR3 DNA: TGTGCCAGCAGTTCGGGACAGGGTTACGAGCAGTACTTC; CDR3 protein: CASSSGQGYEQYF
clone size: NA; D gene: TRBD2; J gene: TRBJ2-7; CDR3 length: 15; V gene: TRBV10-2; CDR3 DNA: TGCGCCAGCAGCACCCCCGGCGGGAGGATGTACGAGCAGTACTTC; CDR3 protein: CASSTPGGRMYEQYF
clone size: NA; D gene: TRBD2; J gene: TRBJ2-5; CDR3 length: 16; V gene: TRBV14; CDR3 DNA: TGTGCCAGCAGCCAAGTAGGGGAGGGTCTAGGAGAGACCCAGTACTTC; CDR3 protein: CASSQVGEGLGETQYF
clone size: NA; D gene: TRBD1; J gene: TRBJ1-2; CDR3 length: 14; V gene: TRBV5-6; CDR3 DNA: TGTGCCAGCAGCACCGGGACAGGGTTTTATGGCTACACCTTC; CDR3 protein: CASSTGTGFYGYTF
clone size: NA; D gene: NA; J gene: TRBJ2-5; CDR3 length: 18; V gene: TRBV7-2; CDR3 DNA: TGTGCCAGCAGCCTAGGGAGGCTGGGGCGGGGGCTTTGGGAGACCCAGTACTTC; CDR3 protein: CASSLGRLGRGLWETQYF
clone size: NA; D gene: NA; J gene: TRBJ1-2; CDR3 length: 18; V gene: TRBV28; CDR3 DNA: TGTGCCAGCAGTCAGTCGCCGGGGGGGCCCCCCGTGGCTTATGGCTACACCTTC; CDR3 protein: CASSQSPGGPPVAYGYTF
clone size: NA; D gene: NA; J gene: TRBJ2-2; CDR3 length: 15; V gene: TRBV2; CDR3 DNA: TGTGCCAGCTCCGAACGTGAGCAGAACACCGGGGAGCTGTTTTTT; CDR3 protein: CASSEREQNTGELFF
clone size: NA; D gene: TRBD2; J gene: TRBJ2-3; CDR3 length: 17; V gene: TRBV5-4; CDR3 DNA: TGTGCCAGCAGCTTGGGACTAGCGGGGGCGACCACAGATACGCAGTATTTT; CDR3 protein: CASSLGLAGATTDTQYF
clone size: NA; D gene: TRBD1; J gene: TRBJ1-3; CDR3 length: 17; V gene: TRBV6-4; CDR3 DNA: TGTGCCAGCAGTGCTCCGGACAGGGGACTCTCTGGAAACACCATATATTTT; CDR3 protein: CASSAPDRGLSGNTIYF
clone size: NA; D gene: NA; J gene: TRBJ1-5; CDR3 length: 13; V gene: TRBV4-1; CDR3 DNA: TGCGCCAGCAGCGAAGGTTCAAATCAGCCCCAGCATTTT; CDR3 protein: CASSEGSNQPQHF
clone size: few; D gene: TRBD1; J gene: TRBJ1-2; CDR3 length: 13; V gene: TRBV6-9; CDR3 DNA: TGTGCCAGCAAGACAGGGGAGGACTATGGCTACACCTTC; CDR3 protein: CASKTGEDYGYTF
clone size: NA; D gene: NA; J gene: TRBJ2-2; CDR3 length: 17; V gene: TRBV27; CDR3 DNA: TGTGCCAGCAGTTTACTTTTTGCCAGGGCGAACACCGGGGAGCTGTTTTTT; CDR3 protein: CASSLLFARANTGELFF
clone size: once; D gene: NA; J gene: TRBJ2-5; CDR3 length: 14; V gene: TRBV7-8; CDR3 DNA: TGTGCCAGCAGCTATGAGGGCCACCAAGAGACCCAGTACTTC; CDR3 protein: CASSYEGHQETQYF
clone size: NA; D gene: NA; J gene: TRBJ2-3; CDR3 length: 14; V gene: TRBV27; CDR3 DNA: TGTGCCAGCAGTTTTATAGCAGGGCCAGATACGCAGTATTTT; CDR3 protein: CASSFIAGPDTQYF
clone size: NA; D gene: TRBD2; J gene: TRBJ2-2; CDR3 length: 16; V gene: TRBV11-2; CDR3 DNA: TGTGCCAGCAGCTCCGGGGAGGGGACGAACACCGGGGAGCTGTTTTTT; CDR3 protein: CASSSGEGTNTGELFF
clone size: NA; D gene: NA; J gene: TRBJ1-1; CDR3 length: 13; V gene: TRBV9; CDR3 DNA: TGTGCCAGCAGCCTCCGGACAGACACTGAAGCTTTCTTT; CDR3 protein: CASSLRTDTEAFF
clone size: NA; D gene: TRBD2; J gene: TRBJ2-4; CDR3 length: 14; V gene: TRBV7-9; CDR3 DNA: TGTGCCAGCAGCCCCGGGGGGGGCGGAGAGATTCAGTACTTC; CDR3 protein: CASSPGGGGEIQYF
clone size: NA; D gene: NA; J gene: TRBJ2-3; CDR3 length: 14; V gene: TRBV28; CDR3 DNA: TGTGCCAGCTCGAAAATCACCGGGTGGGATACGCAGTATTTT; CDR3 protein: CASSKITGWDTQYF
clone size: NA; D gene: TRBD1; J gene: TRBJ2-3; CDR3 length: 15; V gene: TRBV11-2; CDR3 DNA: TGTGCCAGCAGCTTAGGAGGACAGGGCGCAGATACGCAGTATTTT; CDR3 protein: CASSLGGQGADTQYF
clone size: NA; D gene: NA; J gene: TRBJ1-4; CDR3 length: 18; V gene: TRBV21-1; CDR3 DNA: TGTGCCAGCATCGACCACAGGGGATCTAGTCGGGTGGAAGAAAAACTGTTTTTT; CDR3 protein: CASIDHRGSSRVEEKLFF
clone size: NA; D gene: TRBD2; J gene: TRBJ2-5; CDR3 length: 14; V gene: TRBV5-5; CDR3 DNA: TGTGCCAGCAGCCGCGGGACTAGCGGTGGGACCCAGTACTTC; CDR3 protein: CASSRGTSGGTQYF
clone size: NA; D gene: NA; J gene: TRBJ2-5; CDR3 length: 13; V gene: TRBV19; CDR3 DNA: TGTGCCAGTAGGGTCAACACCCAAGAGACCCAGTACTTC; CDR3 protein: CASRVNTQETQYF
clone size: many; D gene: TRBD2; J gene: TRBJ2-2; CDR3 length: 17; V gene: TRBV7-2; CDR3 DNA: TGTGCCAGCAGCTGGAGTCTAGCGGGGGGGCGCACCGGGGAGCTGTTTTTT; CDR3 protein: CASSWSLAGGRTGELFF
clone size: few; D gene: NA; J gene: TRBJ2-7; CDR3 length: 14; V gene: TRBV4-1; CDR3 DNA: TGCGCCAGCAGCCAAGATTTGCGGGGCTACGAGCAGTACTTC; CDR3 protein: CASSQDLRGYEQYF
clone size: NA; D gene: TRBD1; J gene: TRBJ2-5; CDR3 length: 14; V gene: TRBV7-9; CDR3 DNA: TGTGCCAGCAGCTTACCCGGGACAGCGGAGACCCAGTACTTC; CDR3 protein: CASSLPGTAETQYF
clone size: NA; D gene: TRBD2; J gene: TRBJ2-4; CDR3 length: 16; V gene: TRBV5-1; CDR3 DNA: TGCGCCAGCAGCTTGGTGGCTAGCGGGAGTGGGGACATTCAGTACTTC; CDR3 protein: CASSLVASGSGDIQYF
clone size: NA; D gene: NA; J gene: TRBJ2-7; CDR3 length: 11; V gene: TRBV5-1; CDR3 DNA: TGCGCCAGCAGCTTGGCCGGCGAGCAGTACTTC; CDR3 protein: CASSLAGEQYF
clone size: NA; D gene: TRBD2; J gene: TRBJ2-3; CDR3 length: 18; V gene: TRBV5-4; CDR3 DNA: TGTGCCAGCAGCTTGAAGGACCTACCGGGACTAGCAGCTGATACGCAGTATTTT; CDR3 protein: CASSLKDLPGLAADTQYF
clone size: NA; D gene: NA; J gene: TRBJ1-1; CDR3 length: 15; V gene: TRBV19; CDR3 DNA: TGTGCCAGTAGTATAGAAGGGGGAATGAACACTGAAGCTTTCTTT; CDR3 protein: CASSIEGGMNTEAFF
clone size: NA; D gene: NA; J gene: TRBJ2-7; CDR3 length: 15; V gene: TRBV11-2; CDR3 DNA: TGTGCCAGCAGCTTAACGGGTGGGGCCGGTTACGAGCAGTACTTC; CDR3 protein: CASSLTGGAGYEQYF
clone size: NA; D gene: NA; J gene: TRBJ2-3; CDR3 length: 14; V gene: TRBV19; CDR3 DNA: TGTGCCAGTAAGAGCGGGTCGAGCACAGATACGCAGTATTTT; CDR3 protein: CASKSGSSTDTQYF